The rows below give T cell receptor beta chains drawn from one sample of a study of blood T cells in healthy people across ages. One entry per CDR3 protein, called by TCRdb with MiXCR from the 5' RACE reads. The sample yields over 950,000 distinct CDR3 sequences, around two fifths seen once. The sample consisted of blood. The receptors come from a man younger than 35 in good health. Both conserved end residues are part of each CDR3. A D gene is named only where the DNA matches it firmly. Size is omitted from some rows. Given values are once, few, many or a class for expanded clones.

cdr3_nt,cdr3_aa,v_call,clone_size,j_call,d_call
TGTGCCAGCGGTTACGTCTCGGCAGGGTCGGATACGCAGTATTTT,CASGYVSAGSDTQYF,TRBV6-6,NA,TRBJ2-3,NA
TGCGCCACCAGGAACCAGGGAAACTACACCTTC,CATRNQGNYTF,TRBV4-1,NA,TRBJ1-2,NA
TGTGCCAGCAGCTTGGGGCCCGGGACATCCTACGAGCAGTACTTC,CASSLGPGTSYEQYF,TRBV7-2,few,TRBJ2-7,NA
TGTGCCAGCAGCTTAGCACCAGGCCCAGATACGCAGTATTTT,CASSLAPGPDTQYF,TRBV7-2,NA,TRBJ2-3,NA
TGTGCCAGCAGACAAGGAGGGAATCCCGGCTACACCTTC,CASRQGGNPGYTF,TRBV4-2,few,TRBJ1-2,NA
TGTGCCAGCAGGGTGTCCAGAGACTCCTGCGAGCAGTACTTC,CASRVSRDSCEQYF,TRBV6-1,NA,TRBJ2-7,NA
TGTGCCATCAGTGGCCTTCAACCAACTAGCGGGGGTTACAATGAGCAGTACTTC,CAISGLQPTSGGYNEQYF,TRBV10-3,NA,TRBJ2-5,TRBD2
TGTGCCAGCAGCCAAGGGGGGAACTATGGCTACACCTTC,CASSQGGNYGYTF,TRBV4-3,many,TRBJ1-2,NA
TGTGCCAGCAGTGTCAGGGGGCCCAACTATGGCTACACCTTC,CASSVRGPNYGYTF,TRBV27,NA,TRBJ1-2,TRBD1
TGCAGCGTTGGGGGGAGGGGCAGCTACACAGATACGCAGTATTTT,CSVGGRGSYTDTQYF,TRBV29-1,NA,TRBJ2-3,TRBD2
TGTGCCAGCAGCGCTAGCTCAAGCACGCAGTATTTT,CASSASSSTQYF,TRBV9,NA,TRBJ2-3,NA
TGTGCCAGCAGCTTTTCCTCAGGGGGCTCTGGAAACACCATATATTTT,CASSFSSGGSGNTIYF,TRBV7-2,NA,TRBJ1-3,TRBD1
TGCAGTGCTAGAGATGTAAGGGAAAGGATGGATACGCAGTATTTT,CSARDVRERMDTQYF,TRBV20-1,few,TRBJ2-3,NA
TGCGCCAGCAGAAACGGACTAGCGTTCCCTGCGAGCTCCTACAATGAGCAGTTCTTC,CASRNGLAFPASSYNEQFF,TRBV5-1,few,TRBJ2-1,TRBD2
TGTGCCAGCAGCCCCAGACTAGCCGGAGGAGATACGCAGTATTTT,CASSPRLAGGDTQYF,TRBV7-2,NA,TRBJ2-3,TRBD2
TGTGCCTGGAGTGCCGACAGGGACGATGGCTACACCTTC,CAWSADRDDGYTF,TRBV30,NA,TRBJ1-2,TRBD1
TGTGCCAGCAGCAATGATCCCCAGGGGGCGCCGACTAATGAAAAACTGTTTTTT,CASSNDPQGAPTNEKLFF,TRBV21-1,NA,TRBJ1-4,NA
TGTGCCAGCAGTACGCCTGCTACACACTATGGCTACACCTTC,CASSTPATHYGYTF,TRBV12-3/TRBV12-4,few,TRBJ1-2,NA
TGTGCCATCAACGACGGTGGCTACGAGCAGTACTTC,CAINDGGYEQYF,TRBV10-3,NA,TRBJ2-7,NA
TGCAGTGCTAGAGGGCTGGCTAGCGGGGGGGCCTACAATGAGCAGTTCTTC,CSARGLASGGAYNEQFF,TRBV20-1,NA,TRBJ2-1,TRBD2
TGTGCCAGCAGCGCAGACAGGGTAGTCCTAAATGAGCAGTTCTTC,CASSADRVVLNEQFF,TRBV7-8,NA,TRBJ2-1,TRBD1
TGCGCCAGCAGCACAACCACTACTGACAGGGGATTAGAGCAGTACTTC,CASSTTTTDRGLEQYF,TRBV5-1,few,TRBJ2-4,TRBD1
TGTGCCAGCAGCTTTGGTGTGGGCGTTGGGAGGGAGCTGTTTTTT,CASSFGVGVGRELFF,TRBV11-1,NA,TRBJ2-2,NA
TGTGCCAGCAGCCGCCTCCAGACAGGCGCCTACGAGCAGTACTTC,CASSRLQTGAYEQYF,TRBV6-2/TRBV6-3,NA,TRBJ2-7,NA
TGTGCCAGCAGTTACTCGGGGGACAGTTACAATGAGCAGTTCTTC,CASSYSGDSYNEQFF,TRBV6-5,NA,TRBJ2-1,TRBD1
TGTGCCAGCAGAAGGTTGGGACAGGGGTCGGAAAAACTGTTTTTT,CASRRLGQGSEKLFF,TRBV2,NA,TRBJ1-4,TRBD1
TGTGCCAGCAGCTTCAAACTAGCGGGGTCCTTTGCAACGCAGTATTTT,CASSFKLAGSFATQYF,TRBV7-9,few,TRBJ2-3,TRBD2
TGTGCCAGCAGTTTAGGGGGGAGCCCAACTAATGAAAAACTGTTTTTT,CASSLGGSPTNEKLFF,TRBV28,few,TRBJ1-4,NA
TGTGCCAGCAGTGACTCGAAATCCGGGGCCAACGTCCAGACTTTC,CASSDSKSGANVQTF,TRBV6-4,NA,TRBJ2-6,NA
TGTGCCAGCAGCGCCGCCTCAGGTAGCGCGCAGTATTTT,CASSAASGSAQYF,TRBV9,NA,TRBJ2-3,NA
TGTGCCAGCAGCCCTCGTGGGGGAAACACAGATACGCAGTATTTT,CASSPRGGNTDTQYF,TRBV3-1,NA,TRBJ2-3,NA
TGCGCCAGCAGCCAAGATCACTTGGCAGACCAAGAGACCCAGTACTTC,CASSQDHLADQETQYF,TRBV4-1,NA,TRBJ2-5,NA
TGCAGCGTCACGGACAGGGGAGGAGAGCAGTACTTC,CSVTDRGGEQYF,TRBV29-1,few,TRBJ2-7,TRBD1
TGTGCCATCAAGAGGGACATAGCTGGGGCCAACGTCCTGACTTTC,CAIKRDIAGANVLTF,TRBV10-3,few,TRBJ2-6,NA
TGTGCCAGCAACCGGGCCCGGGGCACTGAAGCTTTCTTT,CASNRARGTEAFF,TRBV2,NA,TRBJ1-1,NA